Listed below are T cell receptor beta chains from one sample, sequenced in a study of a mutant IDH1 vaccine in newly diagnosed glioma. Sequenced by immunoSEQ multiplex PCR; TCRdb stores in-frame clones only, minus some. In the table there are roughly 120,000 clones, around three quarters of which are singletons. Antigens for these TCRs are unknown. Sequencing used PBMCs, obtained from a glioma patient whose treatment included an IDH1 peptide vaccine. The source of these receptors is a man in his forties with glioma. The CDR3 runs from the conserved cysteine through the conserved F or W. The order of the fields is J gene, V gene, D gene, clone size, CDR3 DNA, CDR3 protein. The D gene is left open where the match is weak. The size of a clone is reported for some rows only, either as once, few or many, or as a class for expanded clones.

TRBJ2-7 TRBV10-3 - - TGTGCCATCAGTCGGGATTACGAGCAGTACTTC CAISRDYEQYF
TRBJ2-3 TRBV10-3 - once TGTGCCATCAGTGATTCGGGTCCTACGCAGTATTTT CAISDSGPTQYF
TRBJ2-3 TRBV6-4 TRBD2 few TGTGCCAGCAGTGACGGGCTAGCGGGGGGGCCAGATACGCAGTATTTT CASSDGLAGGPDTQYF
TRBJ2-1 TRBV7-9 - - TGTGCCAGCAGCTCCCCCCGGACTCAGTACAATGAGCAGTTCTTC CASSSPRTQYNEQFF
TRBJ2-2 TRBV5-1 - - TGCGCCAGCAGCTTGGGGGTGACGTCCGGGGAGCTGTTTTTT CASSLGVTSGELFF
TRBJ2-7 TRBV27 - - TGTGCCAGCAGTCCGACCTGGGTTAGCTCCTACGAGCAGTACTTC CASSPTWVSSYEQYF
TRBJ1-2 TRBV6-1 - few TGTGCCACCGCAACGGGCAGCTATGGCTACACCTTC CATATGSYGYTF
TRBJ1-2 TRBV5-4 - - TGTGCCAGCAGCTCCGGGGTGGGGTTTAACGGTGTTGGCTACACCTTC CASSSGVGFNGVGYTF
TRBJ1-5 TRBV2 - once TGTGCCAGCAGCCGGGGCAGGGGCAATCAGCCCCAGCATTTT CASSRGRGNQPQHF
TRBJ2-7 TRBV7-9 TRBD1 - TGTGCCAGCAGCTTGGGGGACAGGGTCGACGAGCAGTACTTC CASSLGDRVDEQYF